The rows below give T cell receptor beta chains drawn from one sample of a study of human T cells and chemical hapten exposure. MiXCR, applied by TCRdb to the RACE reads, yields one record per CDR3 protein. The sample holds a few hundred thousand distinct CDR3 sequences, more than 5% seen once. The sample in question was whole blood, obtained in connection with sensitization to the hapten diphenylcyclopropenone (DPC). Source of these receptors: a woman aged 18-29 years with alopecia areata. Some clones in this sample may be carry-over from other donors' samples. Both conserved end residues are part of each CDR3. A D gene is named only where the DNA matches it firmly. Part of the rows lack a size; the others show once, few, many or a class for expanded clones.

D,size,V,length,J,DNA,CDR3
-,many,TRBV10-3,14,TRBJ1-4,TGTGCCATCAGGGTAGATGAAACTAATGAAAAACTGTTTTTT,CAIRVDETNEKLFF
-,few,TRBV20-1,17,TRBJ1-1,TGCAGTGCTAGAGATCTAGGGCGGTGGAGAATGAACACTGAAGCTTTCTTT,CSARDLGRWRMNTEAFF
-,-,TRBV7-2,16,TRBJ2-3,TGTGCCAGCAGCTCTCTTGACGACTGGAGCACAGATACGCAGTATTTT,CASSSLDDWSTDTQYF
-,-,TRBV7-9,15,TRBJ1-2,TGTGCCAGCAGCTTATTGGAGGCAGTGAACTATGGCTACACCTTC,CASSLLEAVNYGYTF
-,few,TRBV18,13,TRBJ2-7,TGTGCCAGCTCACCCCTGGGCCCGGAGGAGCAGTACTTC,CASSPLGPEEQYF
TRBD1,many,TRBV5-6,15,TRBJ1-5,TGTGCCAGCAGCTCCCGAGGAGGGGGCCAGGGGCCCCAGCATTTT,CASSSRGGGQGPQHF
-,few,TRBV25-1,13,TRBJ2-5,TGTGCCAGCAGTCGACAGCTCCAAGAGACCCAGTACTTC,CASSRQLQETQYF
-,few,TRBV20-1,15,TRBJ1-3,TGCAGTGCTAGAGTAATGGACTACTCTGGAAACACCATATATTTT,CSARVMDYSGNTIYF
-,many,TRBV7-9,16,TRBJ1-5,TGTGCCAGCAGCTTAGGGCAGACCGTAGAGGATCAGCCCCAGCATTTT,CASSLGQTVEDQPQHF
TRBD1,many,TRBV10-3,15,TRBJ1-6,TGTGCCATCAGTGAGTCCGGGACAGGGAATTCACCCCTCCACTTT,CAISESGTGNSPLHF
-,-,TRBV24-1,13,TRBJ1-2,TGTGCCACCAGTGGAACAGCTAACTATGGCTACACCTTC,CATSGTANYGYTF
TRBD1,-,TRBV11-2,19,TRBJ2-3,TGTGCCAGCAGCTTAGAGTCGCTTGACAGGGGGATTATCACAGATACGCAGTATTTT,CASSLESLDRGIITDTQYF
TRBD1,many,TRBV6-2/TRBV6-3,14,TRBJ1-1,TGTGCCAGCAGGGGTCTGCGGACAGGCACTGAAGCTTTCTTT,CASRGLRTGTEAFF
TRBD1,few,TRBV6-5,15,TRBJ1-4,TGTGCCAGCAGAACAGGGGGAGGCACTAATGAAAAACTGTTTTTT,CASRTGGGTNEKLFF
-,many,TRBV20-1,12,TRBJ1-1,TGCAGTGCTCGATTTGTGAACACTGAAGCTTTCTTT,CSARFVNTEAFF
-,many,TRBV11-2,17,TRBJ2-7,TGTGCCAGCAGCCCCTTAGGAGGGGGGCGCGTTGACTACGAGCAGTACTTC,CASSPLGGGRVDYEQYF
-,few,TRBV18,16,TRBJ1-4,TGTGCCAGCTCACCACGCTTACAGGGATTTAATGAAAAACTGTTTTTT,CASSPRLQGFNEKLFF
TRBD1,-,TRBV9,16,TRBJ2-1,TGTGCCAGCAGCTCAGGGGGGACAGGTCCGCTCCATGAGCAGTTCTTC,CASSSGGTGPLHEQFF
-,many,TRBV7-8,18,TRBJ1-5,TGTGCCAGCAGCTTAGACCCTCCCACCCCGTGGGGTAATCAGCCCCAGCATTTT,CASSLDPPTPWGNQPQHF
TRBD1,few,TRBV10-3,14,TRBJ1-1,TGTGCCATCAGTAGACAGGGGAAGAACACTGAAGCTTTCTTT,CAISRQGKNTEAFF
TRBD2,many,TRBV5-8,15,TRBJ2-1,TGTGCCAGCAGCCGGGACTACTCCTTACTGAATGAGCAGTTCTTC,CASSRDYSLLNEQFF
-,many,TRBV6-5,13,TRBJ1-3,TGTGCCAGCAGTCCTCACTCTGGAAACACCATATATTTT,CASSPHSGNTIYF
-,few,TRBV20-1,14,TRBJ1-5,TGCAGTGCTAGACCCACAGGGTTCAATCAGCCCCAGCATTTT,CSARPTGFNQPQHF